These T cell receptor beta chains were read from a single sample in a study of cytomegalovirus exposure and HLA in healthy donors. Sequencing used immunoSEQ multiplex PCR; TCRdb keeps in-frame clones, though not all of them. The data show about 110,000 clones, about 70% seen once. The sample consisted of PBMCs. These receptors came from a female donor in good health and CMV-seronegative. Each CDR3 is given with its conserved first and last residue. A D gene is named only where the DNA matches it firmly. Size tells how often a clone was seen (once, few, many) or the class of an expanded clone, and some rows leave it out.

TRBJ2-3	NA	TRBV4-2	TRBD2	TGTGCCAGCAGCCAAATAGCGGGAGGAAGTGATACGCAGTATTTT	CASSQIAGGSDTQYF
TRBJ2-3	NA	TRBV13	NA	TGTGCCAGCAGCCATAAAGTGGGGCTAACAGATACGCAGTATTTT	CASSHKVGLTDTQYF
TRBJ2-4	NA	TRBV20-1	NA	TGCAGTGCTAGCAAGGGGGACATTCAGTACTTC	CSASKGDIQYF
TRBJ2-7	once	TRBV27	NA	TGTGCCAGCAGTTTATCGGACTCACTGTACGAGCAGTACTTC	CASSLSDSLYEQYF
TRBJ2-3	once	TRBV6-1	TRBD2	TGTGCCAGCAGTGTCCAAGCGGCCGGGGGGACAGATACGCAGTATTTT	CASSVQAAGGTDTQYF
TRBJ2-7	NA	TRBV9	TRBD2	TGTGCCAGCAGCGTTTCAGCGGGAGGGCCCCACGAGCAGTACTTC	CASSVSAGGPHEQYF
TRBJ2-3	NA	TRBV13	NA	TGTGCCAGCAGCTCCGGCACAGATACGCAGTATTTT	CASSSGTDTQYF
TRBJ2-2	NA	TRBV28	TRBD2	TGTGCCAGCAGTTCTCCGGGACTAGCGGGAGGCGGGGAGCTGTTTTTT	CASSSPGLAGGGELFF
TRBJ2-1	NA	TRBV7-9	NA	TGTGCCAGCAGCTCAACTAGAGATGAGCAGTTCTTC	CASSSTRDEQFF
TRBJ1-2	NA	TRBV6-6	NA	TGTGCCAGCAGACCTTCGGGAGGCGGCGTTGGAGGCTACACCTTC	CASRPSGGGVGGYTF